This entry describes one T cell receptor (beta chain). The antigen it binds to is not known. Base qualities are missing; no much larger clone stands one base away. TCRbeta CDR3 regions were amplified from genomic DNA by means of the immunoSEQ Assay, a bias-controlled multiplex PCR. As for the original processing: Within the assay, amplification of reference gene primers was used to estimate how many nucleated cells each sample contained. To quantify the absolute abundance of each unique TCRbeta CDR3 rearrangement, sequence reads were collapsed and filtered. For each sample, productive Simpson clonality was calculated as the square root of Simpson's diversity index over productive rearrangements. The source is immuneACCESS, and TCRdb retained only in-frame sequences with V and J called. Part of the clones is not carried over; for the studies checked, unresolved V genes explain less than half of this, and the remainder is unexplained. The V and J calls and clone size are taken from that table; D and trimming were inferred from the DNA. Recorded for this sample are 300,000 or so clones; roughly 87% of them occurred a single time. The ten biggest clones cover 1% of the sample.

This specimen belongs to a study of blood T cell repertoires in COVID-19 (dated by TCRdb to between 2020 and 2021). In the study overall: The collaborator samples originated in the United States, Italy and Spain and spanned the acute and convalescent phases of COVID-19. The prospective study material was composed of cDNA or gDNA derived from T cells, B-cell-depleted T cells, or PBMCs. Deeply sampled blood TCRbeta repertoires from subjects exposed to, actively infected with, or recovered from COVID-19 were included in the dataset. The repertoires were released in a freely available public database intended as a resource for research on the immune response to SARS-CoV-2. The samples were drawn from the first 160 participants of the ongoing ImmuneRACE study and from 1,254 subjects provided by 6 global collaborators. The sample metadata nearly always contained a de-identified subject ID, COVID-19 status, age in years and sex. Where available, HLA class I and class II types were taken from metadata supplied by the sample provider and were not determined by assay-based typing.

Here is what the overall study found, with its caveats: The quantity of clinical and demographic metadata differed by source and by participant and was supplied without curation.

The collaborating institutions used their own protocols to collect whole blood in K2EDTA tubes. For TCRbeta analysis, collaborators shipped samples in one of three forms: frozen whole blood, isolated PBMCs, or DNA extracted from either of those sample types. There are 16 amino acids in the CDR3, from cysteine to phenylalanine inclusive. Just the 48-base CDR3 DNA is kept, in frame starting at base 1. V ends up 0 bases short and J 4 bases short, with an unmatched junction base count of 5. CDR1 SGHDT and CDR2 YYEEEE were looked up in the germline V gene. The origin of this receptor is a man between 45 and 60 years old with active or convalescent COVID-19. The rearrangement combines TRBV5-6 with TRBJ1-3; TRBD1 agrees with 9 junctional bases. Sequencing was carried out using peripheral blood. DNA sequence: TGTGCCAGCAGCTTGGTTGGGACAGGGAAAGGAAACACCATATATTTT. It encodes CASSLVGTGKGNTIYF.